These 21 T cell receptor beta chains were sequenced from one sample in a study of human T cells and chemical hapten exposure. Time point given: patch test 1, 2 weeks after DPC sensitization. Treatment noted: therapeutic diphenylcyclopropenone sensitization with weekly scalp DPC. TCRdb passed the RACE reads through MiXCR, listing each CDR3 protein once. The profile covers roughly 180,000 distinct CDR3 sequences, with 20% to 25% appearing a single time and about 6.7% taken by the ten largest. Sequences were derived from whole blood, sampled in connection with sensitization to the hapten diphenylcyclopropenone (DPC). The receptor set was obtained from a woman aged 45 to 65 with alopecia areata. Some clones in this sample may be carry-over from other donors' samples.

The CDR3 DNA reads as TGTGCCAGTAGTCCCCGCGGCATCTACAATGAGCAGTTCTTC. Its protein product is CASSPRGIYNEQFF. The chain combines TRBV19 with TRBJ2-1, with no clear D. The germline V gene encodes CDR1 LNHDA and CDR2 SQIVND (reference sequence). This CDR3 comprises 14 residues. V was cut by 5 bases and J by 3 bases, with 11 bases left in between.

This clonotype was detected only a few times. V and J are TRBV2 and TRBJ1-3; no clear D. This CDR3 region has 14 residues. V lost 2 bases to trimming and J lost 0 bases, with 5 bases between them. Per germline, CDR1 SNHLY and CDR2 FYNNEI. CDR3 protein: CASSENFSGNTIYF. In DNA form, the CDR3 reads TGTGCCAGCAGTGAAAATTTCTCTGGAAACACCATATATTTT.

The chain joins TRBV5-1 to TRBJ2-1, with D possibly being TRBD1 (6 bases). The CDR3 consists of 15 residues. With 0 bases removed from V and 8 bases from J, the gap between germline ends came to 15 bases. CDR1 and CDR2 (germline): SGHRS, YFSETQ. CDR3 residues: CASSLVTGPTDEQFF. CDR3 DNA: TGCGCCAGCAGCTTGGTCACAGGGCCCACTGATGAGCAGTTCTTC.

This clonotype was observed a few times. The rearrangement uses TRBV20-1 and TRBJ1-3, with no clear D. Germline V lookup: CDR1 DFQATT, CDR2 SNEGSKA (reference sequence). This CDR3 has 14 amino acids. The V and J ends lost 0 bases and 3 bases respectively, with 9 bases between them. CDR3 residues: CSARDGRNGNTIYF. The CDR3 bases are TGCAGTGCTAGAGATGGCCGGAATGGAAACACCATATATTTT.

In nucleotides, the CDR3 is TGTGCCAGCAGTTTCAGCGGGTTTGCCTACGAGCAGTACTTC. As protein: CASSFSGFAYEQYF. V gene TRBV27 combines with J gene TRBJ2-7, with a tentative D call TRBD2 (6 bases). This CDR3 has 14 residues. V lost 3 bases, J lost 2 bases, and 11 bases lay in between. Germline CDR1 is MNHEY and CDR2 is SMNVEV (reference sequence).

This clonotype was observed a handful of times. This chain uses TRBV6-6 with TRBJ2-5; D possibly corresponds to TRBD2 (6 bases). Germline values: CDR1 MNHNY, CDR2 SVGAGI (reference sequence). V was clipped by 4 bases and J by 1 base, with 7 bases between them. The CDR3 is 13 residues long. As DNA, the CDR3 is TGTGCCAGCAGTTTTAGCGGCCAAGAGACCCAGTACTTC. This gives the protein CASSFSGQETQYF.

The chain has TRBV5-1 and TRBJ1-1, with D tentatively TRBD1 (5 bases). The CDR3 runs to 14 residues. Germline V CDR1 and CDR2: SGHRS, YFSETQ. Trimming cost V 0 bases and J 2 bases, with 8 bases left between them. CDR3 protein: CASSLDGGNTEAFF. The CDR3 DNA follows: TGCGCCAGCAGCTTGGATGGGGGTAACACTGAAGCTTTCTTT.

DNA for the CDR3: TGCGCCAGCAGCTTGACAGTAGCGGGTAGCGGCTCCTACAATGAGCAGTTCTTC. Translation: CASSLTVAGSGSYNEQFF. This chain uses TRBV5-1 with TRBJ2-1, with 7 bases identical to TRBD2. V was clipped by 1 base and J by 0 bases; unmatched bases: 10. The CDR3 is made up of 18 amino acids. Germline CDR1 is SGHRS and CDR2 is YFSETQ. The whole variable domain, filled in from reference TRBV5-1 and TRBJ2-1, reads KAGVTQTPRYLIKTRGQQVTLSCSPISGHRSVSWYQQTPGQGLQFLFEYFSETQRNKGNFPGRFSGRQFSNSRSEMNVSTLELGDSALYLCASSLTVAGSGSYNEQFFGPGTRLTVL.

J is TRBJ1-1 and V is TRBV27; maybe TRBD1 (5 bases). The germline gives CDR1 MNHEY, CDR2 SMNVEV (reference sequence). The ends were cut back, 5 bases at V and 7 bases at J, with 11 bases in the middle. This CDR3 comprises 12 residues. CDR3 nucleotides: TGTGCCAGCAGTCCTCAGGGCGGTGAAGCTTTCTTT. Encoded protein: CASSPQGGEAFF.

The CDR3 reads CASSGPGLVSGELFF. The CDR3 nucleotides are TGTGCCAGCAGTGGACCGGGACTAGTTTCCGGGGAGCTGTTTTTT. The chain couples TRBV6-1 to TRBJ2-2, with TRBD2 matching over 8 bases. This CDR3 region has 15 residues. Germline V CDR1 and CDR2: MNHNS, SASEGT. After removal of 4 bases from V and 6 bases from J, the junction contained 7 bases not matched to a gene.

This sequence joins TRBV29-1 and TRBJ1-4; perhaps TRBD1 as D (6 bases). V was pared by 7 bases and J by 4 bases, with 19 bases between. Germline assignment: CDR1 SQVTM and CDR2 ANQGSEA. The CDR3 has 15 residues. The CDR3 loop is CSATKGGTNNEKLFF. The CDR3 region has the DNA TGCAGCGCCACGAAGGGGGGGACAAATAATGAAAAACTGTTTTTT.

This sequence joins TRBV5-6 and TRBJ2-6; a possible D gene is TRBD1 (5 bases). CDR3 length equals 16 residues. V lost 3 bases, J lost 2 bases, and 12 bases lay in between. From germline, CDR1 is SGHDT and CDR2 YYEEEE. Here the CDR3 reads CASSSAQGPGANVLTF. The CDR3 DNA reads TGTGCCAGCAGCTCAGCTCAGGGTCCTGGGGCCAACGTCCTGACTTTC.

This clonotype was picked up a small number of times. The V call is TRBV7-2, the J call TRBJ2-1; 12 nucleotides line up with TRBD2. J lost 15 bases, V lost 4 bases, and 7 bases had no gene match. Germline CDR1 is SGHTA and CDR2 is FQGNSA. The CDR3 consists of 13 residues. CDR3 protein: CASSSPTSGSLFF. The CDR3 coding sequence is TGTGCCAGCAGCTCCCCGACTAGCGGGAGTTTGTTCTTC.

This clonotype turned up a few times. The V gene is TRBV27, the J gene TRBJ2-1; 9 nucleotides agree with TRBD2. The germline V gene encodes CDR1 MNHEY and CDR2 SMNVEV (reference sequence). Trimming removed 4 bases from V and 6 bases from J; junction bases left unmatched: 4. This CDR3 contains 14 residues. The DNA of the CDR3 is TGTGCCAGCAGTTCTGTAGCGGGAGCCAATGAGCAGTTCTTC. Protein product: CASSSVAGANEQFF.

The chain combines TRBV12-3 or TRBV12-4 with TRBJ2-7; weak D call: TRBD1 (5 bases). This CDR3 is 12 amino acids long. Trimming pared 7 bases from V and 2 bases from J, leaving 9 bases between. The CDR3 DNA follows: TGTGCCAGCACCCTAGGGGCCTACGAGCAGTACTTC. Its translation is CASTLGAYEQYF.

This chain joins TRBV3-1 and TRBJ1-1; no reliable D call. CDR1 is LGHDT and CDR2 is YNNKEL in the germline V gene (reference sequence). Trimming shortened V by 2 bases and J by 6 bases, and 13 bases separated the two germline ends. The length of the CDR3 is 14 residues. The CDR3 region has the DNA TGTGCCAGCAGCCAATTCTCTGGAACCTCTGAAGCTTTCTTT. Protein product: CASSQFSGTSEAFF.

This chain uses TRBV5-1 with TRBJ2-7; no clear D. Trimming removed 5 bases at V and 5 bases at J, with 17 bases between. CDR1 and CDR2 from the germline V gene are SGHRS and YFSETQ. This CDR3 is 14 amino acids long. The CDR3 DNA reads TGCGCCAGCAGGCAAGAGTCACGACGCAACGAGCAGTACTTC. It translates to CASRQESRRNEQYF.

This clonotype has a handful of counts. The rearrangement uses TRBV2 and TRBJ2-1, with D tentatively TRBD1 or TRBD2 (5 bases each). The germline V gene has CDR1 SNHLY and CDR2 FYNNEI. V lost 5 bases, J lost 8 bases, and 7 bases lay in between. The CDR3 has 11 residues. The CDR3 sequence: CASSRGDEQFF. CDR3 nucleotide sequence: TGTGCCAGCAGTCGGGGCGATGAGCAGTTCTTC.

The V gene is TRBV27, the J gene TRBJ1-1; TRBD1 is a possible D gene (5 bases). The ends were cut back, 1 base at V and 3 bases at J, with 33 bases in the middle. Germline V gene lookup returns CDR1 MNHEY and CDR2 SMNVEV (reference sequence). The CDR3 sequence is 22 residues long. CDR3 sequence: CASSLFRDLLRGGDESHTEAFF. CDR3 sequence (DNA): TGTGCCAGCAGTTTATTTCGGGATCTTTTAAGGGGAGGGGATGAAAGTCACACTGAAGCTTTCTTT.

The V call is TRBV6-5, the J call TRBJ1-1; D remains ambiguous. With 5 bases removed from V and 1 base from J, the gap between germline ends came to 14 bases. The CDR3 runs to 15 residues. Germline CDR1 is MNHEY and CDR2 is SVGAGI. CDR3 DNA sequence: TGTGCCAGCAGTCCCCACTCATGGAGGAACACTGAAGCTTTCTTT. It translates to CASSPHSWRNTEAFF.

This clonotype was seen a handful of times. The chain recombines TRBV9 with TRBJ1-1, with D hard to call. Germline CDR1 and CDR2: SGDLS and YYNGEE. The CDR3 runs 14 residues. V was clipped by 4 bases and J by 2 bases, with 12 bases between them. As DNA, the CDR3 is TGTGCCAGCAGCTTCCTTCCGGGAAACACTGAAGCTTTCTTT. This encodes CASSFLPGNTEAFF.